The 17 T cell receptor beta chains below were found in one sample sequenced in a study of blood T cell repertoires in COVID-19. The table came from immunoSEQ multiplex PCR; TCRdb's copy has only in-frame clones and leaves some out. The sample gives around 170,000 clones, over 65% of which show up once; less than 3% is in the top ten. The sample consisted of peripheral blood. Every receptor here comes from a woman over 75 with acute or convalescent COVID-19.

This clone was detected a few times. V usage is TRBV5-1 and J usage is TRBJ2-1; tentatively, D is TRBD1 (7 bases). The CDR3 contains 14 residues. In germline, CDR1 is SGHRS, CDR2 YFSETQ. Trimming cost V 3 bases and J 10 bases, with 17 bases left between them. The CDR3: CASSSGTATREQFF. The CDR3 DNA reads TGCGCCAGCAGCTCCGGGACAGCGACTAGGGAGCAGTTCTTC.

This clone was found a few times. This rearrangement joins TRBV6-5 to TRBJ1-1; 8 positions agree with TRBD1. Losses at the gene ends were 2 bases for V and 8 bases for J; bases not matched to a gene: 1. Germline V CDR1 and CDR2: MNHEY, SVGAGI. There are 12 residues in the CDR3. CDR3 in amino acids: CASSYRTGEAFF. Written as DNA, the CDR3 is TGTGCCAGCAGTTACCGGACAGGGGAAGCTTTCTTT.

The V call is TRBV19, the J call TRBJ1-5; 8 bases map to TRBD1. Germline CDR1 and CDR2: LNHDA and SQIVND (reference sequence). J gave up 7 bases and V 7 bases, and 18 bases lay outside the gene matches. The CDR3 length is 17 residues. The CDR3 here is CASTATRFAGGGQPQHF. DNA of the CDR3: TGTGCCAGTACCGCGACAAGGTTCGCAGGGGGCGGCCAGCCCCAGCATTTT.

This chain joins TRBV19 and TRBJ1-1; D remains unclear. Trimming cost V 0 bases and J 10 bases, with 12 bases left between them. This CDR3 is built from 13 residues. The V gene's germline CDR1 is LNHDA and CDR2 SQIVND (reference sequence). For the CDR3, the DNA is TGTGCCAGTAGTATAGATGTTAACCGGAGAGCTTTCTTT. Its protein product is CASSIDVNRRAFF.

The rearrangement joins TRBV5-6 to TRBJ2-1; D possibly corresponds to TRBD1 (6 bases). V was cut by 1 base and J by 3 bases, with 8 bases left in between. The CDR3 is made up of 14 amino acids. From germline, CDR1 is SGHDT and CDR2 YYEEEE. CDR3 DNA sequence: TGTGCCAGCAGCTTGACAGGGAGCTACAATGAGCAGTTCTTC. This gives the protein CASSLTGSYNEQFF.

The chain couples TRBV14 to TRBJ2-2; D unclear. Germline V lookup: CDR1 SGHDN, CDR2 FVKESK. The CDR3 covers 14 residues. V was pared by 1 base and J by 8 bases, with 11 bases between. CDR3 residues: CASSQVTYTGELFF. The CDR3 DNA sequence: TGTGCCAGCAGCCAAGTAACATATACGGGGGAGCTGTTTTTT.

V gene TRBV4-1 combines with J gene TRBJ1-5; 8 bases map to TRBD1. This CDR3 contains 16 residues. With V trimmed by 5 bases and J by 0 bases, 6 bases remained unmatched. Germline CDR1 MGHRA, CDR2 YSYEKL. CDR3 in amino acids: CASSTRTGNSNQPQHF. CDR3 bases: TGCGCCAGCAGCACCCGGACAGGGAATAGCAATCAGCCCCAGCATTTT.

This chain connects TRBV10-3 to TRBJ1-2; 10 bases align to TRBD1. The CDR3 loop spans 15 amino acids. CDR1 and CDR2 (germline): ENHRY, SYGVKD. J was trimmed by 6 bases and V by 4 bases; bases with no gene match: 8. CDR3 DNA: TGTGCCATCAGTGTAGACAGGGGGCGCCAGGATGGCTACACCTTC. Translation gives CAISVDRGRQDGYTF.

This clone was seen more than once but under ten times. CDR3 DNA: TGCGCCAGCAGCTTGACGGACAGGGGCTGGACCGGGGAGCTGTTTTTT. Protein: CASSLTDRGWTGELFF. This sequence joins TRBV5-1 and TRBJ2-2, with TRBD1 identical over 9 bases. The germline gives CDR1 SGHRS, CDR2 YFSETQ. The CDR3 is made up of 16 amino acids. Trimming cost V 1 base and J 5 bases; bases outside gene matches: 6.

The chain joins TRBV7-9 to TRBJ1-5; possible D gene TRBD1, 6 bases. CDR1 and CDR2 (germline): SEHNR, FQNEAQ (reference sequence). The CDR3 consists of 16 residues. Trimming cost V 4 bases and J 0 bases, with 13 bases left between them. CDR3 nucleotide sequence: TGTGCCAGCAGCTCCCCAGGGGATTTTAGCAATCAGCCCCAGCATTTT. This gives the protein CASSSPGDFSNQPQHF.

The rearrangement links TRBV10-3 to TRBJ2-7, with TRBD2 as a possible D gene (6 bases). Germline CDR1 is ENHRY and CDR2 is SYGVKD. The CDR3 runs to 14 residues. V gave up 9 bases and J gave up 5 bases, with 20 bases separating them. CDR3 region: CAMAGGGAVNEQYF. CDR3 nucleotides: TGTGCCATGGCCGGTGGAGGGGCTGTGAACGAGCAGTACTTC.

This clone was recorded only once. V is TRBV5-1 and J is TRBJ2-7, with TRBD2 matching 8 bases. The J segment lost 2 bases and the V segment lost 4 bases, leaving 23 bases of the junction unmatched. The CDR3 runs 20 residues. Per the germline V gene, CDR1 is SGHRS and CDR2 is YFSETQ. Here the CDR3 reads CASSRPNISGTDRLPYEQYF. DNA of the CDR3: TGCGCCAGCAGCCGACCGAATATTAGCGGGACGGATAGATTACCCTACGAGCAGTACTTC.

The table lists this clone with a count of one. The rearrangement joins TRBV27 to TRBJ1-4; possible D gene TRBD1, 5 bases. CDR3 size: 14 residues. V was clipped by 8 bases and J by 5 bases, with 15 bases between them. Germline V gene sequence: CDR1 MNHEY, CDR2 SMNVEV (reference sequence). The DNA for the CDR3 is TGTGCCAGCGCCCCGGGGGGGGAGAATGAAAAACTGTTTTTT. Translated: CASAPGGENEKLFF.

The chain uses TRBV2 and TRBJ2-7; 9 positions match TRBD2. Germline V gene lookup returns CDR1 SNHLY and CDR2 FYNNEI. The CDR3 has 12 amino acids. The V segment lost 1 base and the J segment 11 bases; nucleotides outside the gene matches: 3. CDR3 sequence reads: CASSEERGAKYF. The CDR3 DNA sequence: TGTGCCAGCAGTGAAGAGCGGGGGGCAAAGTACTTC. Together with reference TRBV2 and TRBJ2-7, the CDR3 gives the full variable domain: EPEVTQTPSHQVTQMGQEVILRCVPISNHLYFYWYRQILGQKVEFLVSFYNNEISEKSEIFDDQFSVERPDGSNFTLKIRSTKLEDSAMYFCASSEERGAKYFGPGTRLTVT.

This clone has just a few counts. The chain combines TRBV29-1 with TRBJ2-5; 7 bases are shared with TRBD2. This CDR3 has 14 amino acids. The V gene end was trimmed by 0 bases and the J gene end by 2 bases; junction bases not matched to a gene: 3. CDR1 is SQVTM and CDR2 is ANQGSEA in the germline V gene. The CDR3 coding sequence is TGCAGCGTTGAAGATTGGGGAGGGCAAGAGACCCAGTACTTC. It translates to CSVEDWGGQETQYF.

This clone was observed once. The chain combines TRBV5-6 with TRBJ1-5; 7 bases fit TRBD1. The CDR3 runs 15 residues. With 4 bases clipped from V and 7 bases from J, the junction kept 11 bases outside the gene matches. Looked up from germline, CDR1 is SGHDT and CDR2 is YYEEEE. CDR3 protein: CASSRLDRVGQPQHF. As DNA, the CDR3 is TGTGCCAGCAGCCGCCTCGACAGGGTAGGGCAGCCCCAGCATTTT.

The chain couples TRBV19 to TRBJ1-1; 8 nucleotides match TRBD1. V gave up 8 bases and J gave up 1 base; unmatched junction bases: 12. Germline V gives CDR1 LNHDA, CDR2 SQIVND (reference sequence). This CDR3 spans 16 amino acids. CDR3 sequence: CASRPGGTGPNTEAFF. CDR3 nucleotide sequence: TGTGCCAGTCGACCTGGCGGGACAGGACCGAACACTGAAGCTTTCTTT.